Described below is a single TCR beta chain sequence and its context. This CDR3 has 14 amino acids. The V and J ends lost 6 bases and 4 bases, in that order; junction bases with no gene match: 8. The germline gives CDR1 WNHNN, CDR2 SYGVQD (reference sequence). These data come from a study of blood T cell repertoires in COVID-19. Study-level background: There were acute and convalescent COVID-19 samples, and they came from the United States, Italy and Spain.

Libraries were prepared by immunoSEQ multiplex PCR; TCRdb keeps only in-frame clonotypes and omits some of them. The table lists about 180,000 clones, roughly nine tenths of them singletons, with less than 3.5% in the top ten. This receptor was identified in a young woman with active or convalescent COVID-19. The chain links TRBV10-1 to TRBJ1-2; 7 bases map to TRBD1. The source material was peripheral blood. The DNA of the CDR3 is TGCGCCAGCAGCGCCCGGGACAGCCGCTATGGCTACACCTTC. Its protein is CASSARDSRYGYTF.